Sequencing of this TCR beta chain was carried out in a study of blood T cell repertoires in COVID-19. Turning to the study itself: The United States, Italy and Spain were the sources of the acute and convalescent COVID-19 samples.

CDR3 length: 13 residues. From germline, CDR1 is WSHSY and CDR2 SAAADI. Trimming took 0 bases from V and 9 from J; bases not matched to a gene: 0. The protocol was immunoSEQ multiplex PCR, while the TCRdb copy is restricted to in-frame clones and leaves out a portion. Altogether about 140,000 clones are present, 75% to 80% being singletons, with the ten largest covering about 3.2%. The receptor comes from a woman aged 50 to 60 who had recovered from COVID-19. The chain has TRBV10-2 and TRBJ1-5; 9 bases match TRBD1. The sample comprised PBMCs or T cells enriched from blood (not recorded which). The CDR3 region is CASSESGQGPQHF. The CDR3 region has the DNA TGCGCCAGCAGTGAGTCGGGACAGGGGCCCCAGCATTTT.